The 21 T cell receptor beta chains below come from one sample, sequenced in a study of radiotherapy plus CTLA-4 blockade in lung cancer. This table comes from immunoSEQ multiplex PCR, and its TCRdb copy is limited to in-frame clones, with some not included. The sample comprises roughly 80,000 clones, over 70% of which are singletons, and 3.5% to 4.5% rests with the top ten. The sequenced sample was peripheral blood, obtained from a patient treated with radiotherapy plus ipilimumab. Source of these receptors: a human donor with non-small cell lung cancer who had a partial response to radiotherapy plus ipilimumab. Some clones in this sample may be carry-over from other donors' samples.

The J gene is TRBJ2-4, the V gene TRBV7-2, with D possibly being TRBD1 (5 bases). The germline V gene has CDR1 SGHTA and CDR2 FQGNSA. V was trimmed by 5 bases and J by 1 base, leaving 18 bases between them. This CDR3 is 17 amino acids long. The CDR3 DNA sequence: TGTGCCAGCAGCCATGACTTCAGGGTTGGGGCCAAAAACATTCAGTACTTC. Its translation: CASSHDFRVGAKNIQYF.

V gene TRBV18 combines with J gene TRBJ1-1; D is perhaps TRBD1 (5 bases). The CDR3 is made up of 14 amino acids. With 4 bases removed from V and 5 bases from J, the gap between germline ends came to 14 bases. Germline V CDR1 and CDR2: KGHSH, LQKENI. The CDR3, as DNA: TGTGCCAGCTCACGATCAGGGCGGGAGACTGAAGCTTTCTTT. Its protein product is CASSRSGRETEAFF.

The chain uses TRBV5-1 and TRBJ1-1; TRBD1 matches at 10 bases. The CDR3 spans 17 residues. Per the germline V gene, CDR1 is SGHRS and CDR2 is YFSETQ. With 0 bases clipped from V and 0 bases from J, the junction kept 5 bases outside the gene matches. The CDR3 protein is CASSLVGQGVMNTEAFF. The DNA for the CDR3 is TGCGCCAGCAGCTTGGTAGGACAGGGGGTAATGAACACTGAAGCTTTCTTT.

The sample holds one count of this clone. The chain is built from TRBV6-5 and TRBJ2-1; 9 nucleotides align to TRBD2. In germline, CDR1 is MNHEY, CDR2 SVGAGI. CDR3 length: 15 amino acids. The trim removed 5 bases at V and 0 bases at J, leaving 2 bases unmatched. The CDR3 coding sequence is TGTGCCAGCAGTATTAGCGGGAGCTCCTACAATGAGCAGTTCTTC. It yields the protein CASSISGSSYNEQFF.

The chain links TRBV15 to TRBJ2-7; TRBD1 is a possible D gene (7 bases). V lost 0 bases and J 5 bases, leaving 11 bases between the germline ends. The length of the CDR3 is 14 residues. From germline, CDR1 is LNHNV and CDR2 YYDKDF (reference sequence). CDR3 DNA sequence: TGTGCCACCAGCAGAGACAGGGGGAGGCACGAGCAGTACTTC. This sequence encodes CATSRDRGRHEQYF.

This sequence joins TRBV4-3 and TRBJ1-5, with D hard to call. The CDR3 is 16 amino acids. In germline, CDR1 is LGHNA, CDR2 YSLEER. Trimming left V 0 bases short and J 7 bases short, with 16 bases between. CDR3 residues: CASSQDTYSLRQPQHF. The CDR3 coding sequence is TGCGCCAGCAGCCAAGATACGTACTCCCTTCGGCAGCCCCAGCATTTT.

This chain joins TRBV9 and TRBJ2-2; TRBD2 agrees at 14 bases. V was pared by 4 bases and J by 5 bases, with 7 bases of the junction left unmatched. The CDR3 is 17 residues long. The V gene's germline CDR1 is SGDLS and CDR2 YYNGEE. CDR3 bases: TGTGCCAGCAGCCCCCTGGGGACTAGCGGGAGAACCGGGGAGCTGTTTTTT. Translation gives CASSPLGTSGRTGELFF.

The chain links TRBV18 to TRBJ2-7, with D possibly TRBD1 on 5 matching bases. Trimming removed 5 bases at V and 5 bases at J, with 16 bases between. Germline V CDR1 and CDR2: KGHSH, LQKENI. The length of the CDR3 is 14 residues. The CDR3 bases are TGTGCCAGCTCAGGGGCGGAGAGACCCCACGAGCAGTACTTC. Its translation is CASSGAERPHEQYF.

DNA for the CDR3: TGTGCCAGTTACGGACAACGCTACGAGCAGTACTTC. Translation: CASYGQRYEQYF. The V and J genes are TRBV28 and TRBJ2-7; the D gene is possibly TRBD1 (5 bases). The CDR3 has 12 residues. Germline V gives CDR1 MDHEN, CDR2 SYDVKM. The V end was cut by 9 bases, the J end by 3 bases, with 12 bases between.

This CDR3 reads CASSGSGGRGTQYF. The CDR3 DNA reads TGTGCCAGCAGTGGGTCAGGGGGAAGGGGGACCCAGTACTTC. The gene calls are TRBV2 and TRBJ2-5, with TRBD1 identical over 7 bases. V lost 4 bases and J lost 7; bases outside the gene matches: 9. This CDR3 has 14 residues. From germline, CDR1 is SNHLY and CDR2 FYNNEI. The whole variable domain, filled in from reference TRBV2 and TRBJ2-5, reads EPEVTQTPSHQVTQMGQEVILRCVPISNHLYFYWYRQILGQKVEFLVSFYNNEISEKSEIFDDQFSVERPDGSNFTLKIRSTKLEDSAMYFCASSGSGGRGTQYFGPGTRLLVL.

The chain carries TRBV5-1 and TRBJ1-2, with 9 nucleotides matching TRBD1. Germline trimming cut 2 bases from V and 4 bases from J; bases unmatched to any gene: 6. The germline gives CDR1 SGHRS, CDR2 YFSETQ. There are 15 residues in the CDR3. The DNA of the CDR3 is TGCGCCAGCAGCTTAGAGACAGGGGGAGTCTATGGCTACACCTTC. Amino acid sequence: CASSLETGGVYGYTF.

The chain couples TRBV7-2 to TRBJ1-5; D not certain. V gave up 1 base and J gave up 1 base, with 11 bases separating them. The CDR3 is 16 amino acids. Germline loops: CDR1 SGHTA, CDR2 FQGNSA. The CDR3 region is CASSLVATSSNQPQHF. The CDR3 DNA reads as TGTGCCAGCAGCTTAGTAGCCACCTCGAGCAATCAGCCCCAGCATTTT.

V and J are TRBV28 and TRBJ1-3; TRBD1 agrees at 7 bases. With 5 bases clipped from V and 5 bases from J, the junction kept 9 bases outside the gene matches. The CDR3 is made up of 15 amino acids. CDR1 is MDHEN and CDR2 is SYDVKM in the germline V gene. In DNA, the CDR3 is TGTGCCAGCAGTGTAACAGGGGAGAATAGAAACACCATATATTTT. Its translation is CASSVTGENRNTIYF.

The rearrangement joins TRBV18 to TRBJ2-4; 8 bases match TRBD2. J gave up 2 bases and V 6 bases, and 3 bases lay outside the gene matches. The germline CDR1 and CDR2 sequences are KGHSH and LQKENI. This CDR3 is built from 14 residues. This chain's CDR3 is CASSQRGTKNIQYF. The CDR3 DNA sequence: TGTGCCAGCTCTCAGCGGGGGACCAAAAACATTCAGTACTTC.

The J gene is TRBJ1-5, the V gene TRBV5-1, with 9 bases aligning to TRBD1. The ends lost 4 bases at V and 5 bases at J; junction bases unmatched: 4. This CDR3 spans 14 amino acids. Germline V lookup: CDR1 SGHRS, CDR2 YFSETQ. This CDR3 reads CASSPQGADQPQHF. The CDR3, as DNA: TGCGCCAGCAGCCCACAGGGGGCGGATCAGCCCCAGCATTTT.

The chain has TRBV4-2 and TRBJ2-1, with TRBD2 matching 9 bases. V lost 0 bases, J lost 9 bases, and 6 bases stayed unmatched. CDR1 LGHNA and CDR2 YNFKEQ come from the germline V gene. CDR3 length: 15 residues. CDR3 nucleotides: TGTGCCAGCAGCCAAGAGGTGCGGGAGGGGGGTGAGCAGTTCTTC. Translated, it gives CASSQEVREGGEQFF.

J is TRBJ1-1 and V is TRBV7-9; D is unclear. The CDR3 runs to 14 residues. Germline V gene lookup returns CDR1 SEHNR and CDR2 FQNEAQ (reference sequence). V dropped 0 bases and J dropped 0 bases, with 5 bases sitting between them. The CDR3 is CASSLAFMNTEAFF. CDR3 DNA: TGTGCCAGCAGCTTAGCTTTCATGAACACTGAAGCTTTCTTT. The variable domain in full, with the rest retrieved from reference TRBV7-9 and TRBJ1-1, is DTGVSQNPRHKITKRGQNVTFRCDPISEHNRLYWYRQTLGQGPEFLTYFQNEAQLEKSRLLSDRFSAERPKGSFSTLEIQRTEQGDSAMYLCASSLAFMNTEAFFGQGTRLTVV.

Notes on this clone: Sequence at one end of the junction differs from germline and may be a read error. The chain is built from TRBV9 and TRBJ2-1, with TRBD2 identical over 12 bases. The germline gives CDR1 SGDLS, CDR2 YYNGEE. This CDR3 spans 16 amino acids. In nucleotides, the CDR3 is TGTGCCAGCACCGTAAGTCTAGCGGGGGGGCCGAATGAGCAGTTCTTC. This gives the protein CASTVSLAGGPNEQFF.

This sequence joins TRBV7-2 and TRBJ2-5; TRBD2 is a possible D gene (6 bases). V lost 1 base to trimming and J lost 0 bases, with 12 bases between them. The CDR3 extends over 16 amino acids. Germline assignment: CDR1 SGHTA and CDR2 FQGNSA. CDR3 loop: CASSLVGTSYQETQYF. The CDR3 DNA reads as TGTGCCAGCAGCTTAGTAGGGACTTCGTACCAAGAGACCCAGTACTTC.

In its sample, this clone was seen many times. CDR3 sequence reads: CASSPEGGPGEKLFF. Written as DNA, the CDR3 is TGCGCCAGCAGCCCGGAGGGGGGGCCGGGAGAAAAACTGTTTTTT. V is TRBV5-1 and J is TRBJ1-4, with D perhaps TRBD1 (6 bases). Looked up from germline, CDR1 is SGHRS and CDR2 is YFSETQ. Between the trimmed V and J ends, which lost 4 bases and 8 bases, there was a span of 18 bases. The CDR3 is 15 amino acids.

In this sample, this clone turned up a few times. The V call is TRBV6-5, the J call TRBJ2-5, with D maybe TRBD1 (6 bases). The CDR3 is made up of 15 amino acids. The germline V and J ends were trimmed by 0 bases and 2 bases, with 10 bases remaining between them. Germline lookup yields CDR1 MNHEY and CDR2 SVGAGI. The CDR3 spells CASSYSAGAQETQYF. The CDR3 DNA sequence: TGTGCCAGCAGTTACTCGGCAGGGGCTCAAGAGACCCAGTACTTC.